This T cell receptor beta chain was sequenced in a study of beta chain features in type 1 diabetes. In the study overall: Patient and healthy donor groups were alike in age, gender and cell yields. Taken together, all samples contributed nearly 110 million examined sorted cells.

Comment on this clone: Its antigen remains unknown.

Expressed TCRB transcripts were sequenced after all isolated RNA was converted to cDNA. Only in-frame clones appear in the TCRdb table, and some are missing; sequencing was by immunoSEQ multiplex PCR. The sample includes around 46,000 clones, around 40% of them seen just once. General study points: Any role of HLA type in TCRB rearrangement remained unresolved here. Type 1 diabetes patients showed a moderate but significant shortening of TCRB CDR3s in all four CD4+ subsets.

With 5 bases removed from V and 9 bases from J, the gap between germline ends came to 12 bases. Germline CDR1 and CDR2: SGHVS and FQNEAQ. This CDR3 region has 12 residues. Sort purity for all populations was recorded as exceeding 98%. Sequences were obtained from stem cell memory CD4+ T cells from blood. This chain joins TRBV7-8 and TRBJ2-3; perhaps TRBD2 as D (5 bases). The clonotype originates from a man aged 25-45 years with type 1 diabetes. CDR3 DNA: TGTGCCAGCAGCCCCGACCCGGGAACGCAGTATTTT. It codes for CASSPDPGTQYF.